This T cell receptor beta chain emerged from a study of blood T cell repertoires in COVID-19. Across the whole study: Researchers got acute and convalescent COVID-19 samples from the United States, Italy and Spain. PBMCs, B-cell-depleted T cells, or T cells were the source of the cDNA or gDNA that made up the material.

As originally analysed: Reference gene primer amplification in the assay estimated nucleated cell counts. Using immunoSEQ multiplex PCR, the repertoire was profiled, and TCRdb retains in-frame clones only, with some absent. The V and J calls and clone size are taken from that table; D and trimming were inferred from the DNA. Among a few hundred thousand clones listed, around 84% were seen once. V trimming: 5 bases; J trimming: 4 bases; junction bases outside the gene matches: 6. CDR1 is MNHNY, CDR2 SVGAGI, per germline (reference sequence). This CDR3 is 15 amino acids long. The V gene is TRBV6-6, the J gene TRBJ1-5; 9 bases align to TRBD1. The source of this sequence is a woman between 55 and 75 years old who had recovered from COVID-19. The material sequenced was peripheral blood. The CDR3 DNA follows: TGTGCCAGCAGTAACAGGACAGGGGCGAATCAGCCCCAGCATTTT. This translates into CASSNRTGANQPQHF.